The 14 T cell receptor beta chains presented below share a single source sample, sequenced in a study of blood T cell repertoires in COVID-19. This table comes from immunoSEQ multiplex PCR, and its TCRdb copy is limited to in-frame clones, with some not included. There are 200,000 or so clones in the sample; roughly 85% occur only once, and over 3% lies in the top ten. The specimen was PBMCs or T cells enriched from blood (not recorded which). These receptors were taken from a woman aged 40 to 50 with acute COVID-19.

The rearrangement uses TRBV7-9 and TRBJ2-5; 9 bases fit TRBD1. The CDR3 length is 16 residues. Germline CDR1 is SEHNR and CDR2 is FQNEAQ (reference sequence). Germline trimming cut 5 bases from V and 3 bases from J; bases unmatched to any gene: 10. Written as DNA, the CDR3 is TGTGCCAGCAGCCTGCCATTCGGGGACAGGGAAGAGACCCAGTACTTC. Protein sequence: CASSLPFGDREETQYF.

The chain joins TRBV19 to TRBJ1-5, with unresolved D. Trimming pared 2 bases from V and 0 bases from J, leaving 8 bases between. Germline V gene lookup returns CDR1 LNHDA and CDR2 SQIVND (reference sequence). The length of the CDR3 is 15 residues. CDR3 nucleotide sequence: TGTGCCAGTAGTATACGCGGGGTTAGCAATCAGCCCCAGCATTTT. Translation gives CASSIRGVSNQPQHF.

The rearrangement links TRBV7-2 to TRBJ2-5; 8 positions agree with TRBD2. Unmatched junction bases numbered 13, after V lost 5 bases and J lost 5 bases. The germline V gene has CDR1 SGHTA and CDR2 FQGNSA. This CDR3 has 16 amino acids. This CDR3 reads CASSRTGGALGETQYF. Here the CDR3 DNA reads TGTGCCAGCAGCCGCACGGGGGGGGCGCTCGGGGAGACCCAGTACTTC.

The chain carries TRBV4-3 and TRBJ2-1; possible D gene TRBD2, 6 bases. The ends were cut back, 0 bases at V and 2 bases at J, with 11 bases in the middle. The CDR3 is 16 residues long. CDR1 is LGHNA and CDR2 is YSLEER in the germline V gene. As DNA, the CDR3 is TGCGCCAGCAGCCAAGATCTTAGCGGCCCCTACAATGAGCAGTTCTTC. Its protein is CASSQDLSGPYNEQFF.

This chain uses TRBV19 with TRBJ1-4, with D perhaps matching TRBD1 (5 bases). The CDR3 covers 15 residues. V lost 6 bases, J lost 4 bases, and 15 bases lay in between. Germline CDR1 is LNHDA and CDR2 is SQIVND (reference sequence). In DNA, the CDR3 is TGTGCCAGTAGGCTTCTAGGGGCCCTTAATGAAAAACTGTTTTTT. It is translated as CASRLLGALNEKLFF.

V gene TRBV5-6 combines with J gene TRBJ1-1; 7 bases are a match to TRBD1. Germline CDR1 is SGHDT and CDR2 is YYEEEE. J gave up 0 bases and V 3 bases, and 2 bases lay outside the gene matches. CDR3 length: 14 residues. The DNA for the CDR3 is TGTGCCAGCAGCTGGGACAGCTTGAACACTGAAGCTTTCTTT. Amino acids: CASSWDSLNTEAFF. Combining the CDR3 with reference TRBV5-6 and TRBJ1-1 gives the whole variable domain DAGVTQSPTHLIKTRGQQVTLRCSPKSGHDTVSWYQQALGQGPQFIFQYYEEEERQRGNFPDRFSGHQFPNYSSELNVNALLLGDSALYLCASSWDSLNTEAFFGQGTRLTVV.

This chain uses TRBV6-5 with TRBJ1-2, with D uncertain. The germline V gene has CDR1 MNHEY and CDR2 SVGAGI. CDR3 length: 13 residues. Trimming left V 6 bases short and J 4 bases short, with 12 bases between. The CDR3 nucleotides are TGTGCCAGCAGGATAACAGTACTCTATGGCTACACCTTC. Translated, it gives CASRITVLYGYTF.

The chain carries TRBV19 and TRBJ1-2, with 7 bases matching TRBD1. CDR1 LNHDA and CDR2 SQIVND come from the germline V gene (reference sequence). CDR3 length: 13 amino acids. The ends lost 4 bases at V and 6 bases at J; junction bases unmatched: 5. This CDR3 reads CASSTTGENGYTF. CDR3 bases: TGTGCCAGTAGTACCACAGGGGAGAATGGCTACACCTTC.

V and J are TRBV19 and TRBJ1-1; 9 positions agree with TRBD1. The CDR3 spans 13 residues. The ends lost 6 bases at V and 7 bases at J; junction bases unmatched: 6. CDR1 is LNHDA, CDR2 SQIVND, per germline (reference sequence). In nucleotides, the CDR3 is TGTGCCAGTAGCCGGGACAGGGAAGTTGAAGCTTTCTTT. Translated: CASSRDREVEAFF.

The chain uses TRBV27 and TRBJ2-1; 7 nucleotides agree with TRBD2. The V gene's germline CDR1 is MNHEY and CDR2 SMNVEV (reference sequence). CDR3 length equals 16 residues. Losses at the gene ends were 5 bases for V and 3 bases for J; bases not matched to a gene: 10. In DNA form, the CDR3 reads TGTGCCAGCAGTGCAAACAGCGGGGCTATCTACAATGAGCAGTTCTTC. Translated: CASSANSGAIYNEQFF.

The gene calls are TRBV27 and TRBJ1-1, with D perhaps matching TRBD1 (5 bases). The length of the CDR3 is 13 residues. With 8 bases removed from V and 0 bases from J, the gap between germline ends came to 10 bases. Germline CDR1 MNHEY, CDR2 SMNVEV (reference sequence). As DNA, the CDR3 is TGTGCCAGCTCACCGGGGGTGAACACTGAAGCTTTCTTT. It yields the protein CASSPGVNTEAFF.

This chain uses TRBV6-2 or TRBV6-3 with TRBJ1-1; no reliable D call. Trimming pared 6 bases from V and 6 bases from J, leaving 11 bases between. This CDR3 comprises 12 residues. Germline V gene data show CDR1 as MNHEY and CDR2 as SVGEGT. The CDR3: CASSPRGAEAFF. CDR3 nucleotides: TGTGCCAGCAGCCCTCGGGGAGCTGAAGCTTTCTTT.

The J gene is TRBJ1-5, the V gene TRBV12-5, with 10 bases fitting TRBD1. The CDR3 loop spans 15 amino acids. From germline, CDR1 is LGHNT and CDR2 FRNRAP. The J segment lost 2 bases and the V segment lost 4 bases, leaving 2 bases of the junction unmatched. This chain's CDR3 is CASGYGTGGNQPQHF. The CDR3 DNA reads TGTGCTAGTGGTTATGGGACAGGGGGCAATCAGCCCCAGCATTTT.

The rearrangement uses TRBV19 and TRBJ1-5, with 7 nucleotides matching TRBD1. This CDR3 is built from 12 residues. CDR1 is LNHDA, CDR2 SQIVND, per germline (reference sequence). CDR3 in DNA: TGTGCGTCCTCAGGGGGTTATCAGCCCCAGCATTTT. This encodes CASSGGYQPQHF.